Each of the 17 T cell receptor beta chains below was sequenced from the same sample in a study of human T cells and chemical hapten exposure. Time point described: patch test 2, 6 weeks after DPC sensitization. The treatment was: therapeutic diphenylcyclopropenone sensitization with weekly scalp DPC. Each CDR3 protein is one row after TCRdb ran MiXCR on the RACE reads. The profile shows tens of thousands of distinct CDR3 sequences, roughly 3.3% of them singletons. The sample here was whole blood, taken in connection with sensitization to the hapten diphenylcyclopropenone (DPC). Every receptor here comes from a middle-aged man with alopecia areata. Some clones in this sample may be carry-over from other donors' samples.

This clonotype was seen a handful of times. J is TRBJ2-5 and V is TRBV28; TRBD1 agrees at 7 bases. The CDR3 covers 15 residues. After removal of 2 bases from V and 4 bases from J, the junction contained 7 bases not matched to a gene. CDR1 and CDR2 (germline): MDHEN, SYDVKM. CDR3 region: CASSLTGVALETQYF. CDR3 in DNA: TGTGCCAGCAGTTTAACAGGGGTGGCATTAGAGACCCAGTACTTC.

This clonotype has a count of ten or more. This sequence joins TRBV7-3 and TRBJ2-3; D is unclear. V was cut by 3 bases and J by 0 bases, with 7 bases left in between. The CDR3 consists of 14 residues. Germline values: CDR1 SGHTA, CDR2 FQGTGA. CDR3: CASSLGSSTDTQYF. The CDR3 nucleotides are TGTGCCAGCAGCTTGGGTTCTAGCACAGATACGCAGTATTTT.

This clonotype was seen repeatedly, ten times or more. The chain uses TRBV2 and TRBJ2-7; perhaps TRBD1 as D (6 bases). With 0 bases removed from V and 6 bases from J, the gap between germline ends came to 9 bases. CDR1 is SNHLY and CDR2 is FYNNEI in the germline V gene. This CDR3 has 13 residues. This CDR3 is CASSEARGGEQYF. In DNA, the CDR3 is TGTGCCAGCAGTGAAGCGCGAGGGGGCGAGCAGTACTTC.

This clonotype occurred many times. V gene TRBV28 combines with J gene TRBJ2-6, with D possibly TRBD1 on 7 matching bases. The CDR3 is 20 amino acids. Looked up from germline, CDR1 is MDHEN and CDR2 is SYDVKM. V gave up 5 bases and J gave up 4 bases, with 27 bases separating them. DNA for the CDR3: TGTGCCAGCAGTCCCCTCGGAGGGGGCCGGGCCCGAACCGGGGCCAACGTCCTGACTTTC. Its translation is CASSPLGGGRARTGANVLTF.

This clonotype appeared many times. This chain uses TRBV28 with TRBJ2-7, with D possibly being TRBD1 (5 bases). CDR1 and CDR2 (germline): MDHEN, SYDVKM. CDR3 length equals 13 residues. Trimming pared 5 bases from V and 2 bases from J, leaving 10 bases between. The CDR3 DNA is TGTGCCAGCAGTCCCGGACACGCCTACGAGCAGTACTTC. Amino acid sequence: CASSPGHAYEQYF.

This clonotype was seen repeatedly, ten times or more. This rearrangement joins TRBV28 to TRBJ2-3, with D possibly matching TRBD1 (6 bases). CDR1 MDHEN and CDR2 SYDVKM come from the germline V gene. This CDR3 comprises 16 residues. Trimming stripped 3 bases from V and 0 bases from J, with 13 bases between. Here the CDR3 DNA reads TGTGCCAGCAGTTTGATTGGCCAGGGGAGCACAGATACGCAGTATTTT. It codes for CASSLIGQGSTDTQYF.

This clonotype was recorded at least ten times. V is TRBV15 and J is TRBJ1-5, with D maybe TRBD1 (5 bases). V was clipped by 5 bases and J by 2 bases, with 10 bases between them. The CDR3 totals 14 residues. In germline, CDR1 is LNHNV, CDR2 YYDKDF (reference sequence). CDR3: CATSEGGGNQPQHF. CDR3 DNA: TGTGCCACCAGCGAAGGAGGGGGCAATCAGCCCCAGCATTTT.

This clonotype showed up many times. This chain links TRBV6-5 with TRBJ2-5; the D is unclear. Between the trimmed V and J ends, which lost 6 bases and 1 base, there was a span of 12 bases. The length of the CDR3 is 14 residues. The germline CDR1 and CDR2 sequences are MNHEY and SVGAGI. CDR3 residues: CASSRSSFQETQYF. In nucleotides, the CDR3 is TGTGCCAGCAGCCGGTCGTCGTTCCAAGAGACCCAGTACTTC.

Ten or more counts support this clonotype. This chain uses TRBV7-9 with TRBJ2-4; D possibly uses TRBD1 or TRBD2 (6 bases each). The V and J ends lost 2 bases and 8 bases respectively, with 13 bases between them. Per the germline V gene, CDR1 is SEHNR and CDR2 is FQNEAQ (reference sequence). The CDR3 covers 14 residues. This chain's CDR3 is CASSLPGGIDIQYF. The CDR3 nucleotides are TGTGCCAGCAGCTTACCCGGGGGCATCGACATTCAGTACTTC.

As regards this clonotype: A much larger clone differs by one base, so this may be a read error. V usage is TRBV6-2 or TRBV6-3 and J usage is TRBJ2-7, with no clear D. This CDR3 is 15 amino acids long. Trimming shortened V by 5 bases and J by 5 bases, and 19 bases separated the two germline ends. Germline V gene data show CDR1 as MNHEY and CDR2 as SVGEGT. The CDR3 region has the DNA TGTGCCAGCAGTGACCGGAACATGGGGTGGCACGAGCAGTACTTC. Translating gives CASSDRNMGWHEQYF.

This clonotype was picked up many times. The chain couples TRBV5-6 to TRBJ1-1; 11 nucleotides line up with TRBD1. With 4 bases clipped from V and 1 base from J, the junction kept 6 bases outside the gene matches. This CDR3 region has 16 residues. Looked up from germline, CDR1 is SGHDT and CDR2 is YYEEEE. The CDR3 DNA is TGTGCCAGCAGCGTGGACAGGGGGCCGCGGAACACTGAAGCTTTCTTT. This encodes CASSVDRGPRNTEAFF.

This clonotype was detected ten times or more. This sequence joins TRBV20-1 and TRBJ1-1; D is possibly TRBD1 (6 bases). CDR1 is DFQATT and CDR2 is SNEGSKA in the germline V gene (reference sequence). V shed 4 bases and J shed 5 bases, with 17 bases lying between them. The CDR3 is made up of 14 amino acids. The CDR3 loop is CSAIRGGRGTEAFF. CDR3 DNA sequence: TGCAGTGCTATAAGGGGGGGGCGCGGAACTGAAGCTTTCTTT.

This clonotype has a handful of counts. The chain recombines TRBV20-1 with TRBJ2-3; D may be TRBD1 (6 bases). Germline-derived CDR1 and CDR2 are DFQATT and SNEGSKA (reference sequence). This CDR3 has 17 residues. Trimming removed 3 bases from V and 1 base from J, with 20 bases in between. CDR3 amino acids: CSASRLTGGQRTDTQYF. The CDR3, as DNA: TGCAGTGCTAGCCGCTTGACTGGCGGACAGCGCACAGATACGCAGTATTTT.

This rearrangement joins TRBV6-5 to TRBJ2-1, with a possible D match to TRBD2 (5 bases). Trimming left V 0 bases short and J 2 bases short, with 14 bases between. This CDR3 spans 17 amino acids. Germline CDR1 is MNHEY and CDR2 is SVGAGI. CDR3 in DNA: TGTGCCAGCAGTTACTCTGGTAGCGCCTCCCCCTACAATGAGCAGTTCTTC. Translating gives CASSYSGSASPYNEQFF.

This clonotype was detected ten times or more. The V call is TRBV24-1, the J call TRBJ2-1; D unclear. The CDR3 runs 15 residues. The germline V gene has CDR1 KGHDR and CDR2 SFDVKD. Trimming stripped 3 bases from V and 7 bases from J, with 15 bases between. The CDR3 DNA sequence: TGTGCCACCAGTGATGTGGGGATTCAAGTTAATGAGCAGTTCTTC. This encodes CATSDVGIQVNEQFF.

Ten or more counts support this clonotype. The CDR3 region is CASSVAPWGETQYF. CDR3 coding DNA: TGTGCCAGCAGCGTAGCCCCCTGGGGAGAGACCCAGTACTTC. The rearrangement links TRBV9 to TRBJ2-5, with unresolved D. Germline assignment: CDR1 SGDLS and CDR2 YYNGEE. Trimming left V 0 bases short and J 4 bases short, with 10 bases between. The CDR3 totals 14 residues. The full variable domain, rest sourced from reference TRBV9 and TRBJ2-5, is DSGVTQTPKHLITATGQRVTLRCSPRSGDLSVYWYQQSLDQGLQFLIQYYNGEERAKGNILERFSAQQFPDLHSELNLSSLELGDSALYFCASSVAPWGETQYFGPGTRLLVL.

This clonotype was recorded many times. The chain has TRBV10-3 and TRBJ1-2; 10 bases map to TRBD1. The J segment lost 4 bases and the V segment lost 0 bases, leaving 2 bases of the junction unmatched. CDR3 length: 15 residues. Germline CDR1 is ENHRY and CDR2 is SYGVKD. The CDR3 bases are TGTGCCATCAGTGAGTCGACAGGGGGCGCCTATGGCTACACCTTC. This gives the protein CAISESTGGAYGYTF.